Many counts were recorded for the clone carrying this T cell receptor beta chain. Its antigen remains unidentified. Template material for amplifying TCR beta CDR3 regions consisted of RNA transcripts. First-round RT-PCR of the TCR CDR3 relied on the HTBI primer set. Via MiXCR, TCRdb re-called the multiplex PCR reads, giving one row per CDR3 protein. The sample consists of under 250,000 distinct CDR3 sequences, roughly a sixth of them appearing once. Patients aged 18 to 65 had newly diagnosed hyperthyroidism that had lasted under 2 months. This sample was taken from a study of T cells in Graves' hyperthyroidism and ophthalmopathy. Study-level results: Within blood appeared most thyroid clonotypes that had expanded above 0.001.

The sequence derives from a woman aged 50 to 65 with Graves' hyperthyroidism. Sequencing was done on a sample of blood.

The CDR3: CASSYGPPARRTTNEKLFF. CDR3 coding DNA: TGTGCCAGCAGTTACGGGCCCCCGGCAAGAAGGACAACTAATGAAAAACTGTTTTTT. This chain joins TRBV6-5 and TRBJ1-4; D unclear. V was clipped by 2 bases and J by 0 bases, with 19 bases between them. There are 19 residues in the CDR3. CDR1 MNHEY and CDR2 SVGAGI come from the germline V gene.